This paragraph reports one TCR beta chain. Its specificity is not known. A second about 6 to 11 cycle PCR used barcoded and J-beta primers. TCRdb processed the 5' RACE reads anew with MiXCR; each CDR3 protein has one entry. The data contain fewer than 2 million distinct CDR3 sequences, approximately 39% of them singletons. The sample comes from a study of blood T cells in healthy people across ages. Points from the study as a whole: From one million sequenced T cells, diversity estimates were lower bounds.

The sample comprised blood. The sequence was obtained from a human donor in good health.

The CDR3 loop is CASSSVTDSTKNIQYF. Here the CDR3 DNA reads TGCGCCAGCAGCTCCGTGACCGACAGCACCAAAAACATTCAGTACTTC. This chain uses TRBV5-1 with TRBJ2-4; the D gene is possibly TRBD1 (5 bases). The CDR3 contains 16 residues. The V gene lost 3 bases and the J gene lost 2 bases, with 15 bases spanning the gap. The germline CDR1 and CDR2 sequences are SGHRS and YFSETQ.